Shown below are 9 T cell receptor beta chains from a single sample sequenced in a study of shared clonotypes between healthy human individuals. Sequenced by immunoSEQ multiplex PCR; TCRdb stores in-frame clones only, minus some. The sample carries roughly 2,300,000 clones, 80% to 95% recorded once. Specimen: naive CD4+ T cells from PBMCs. Subset given: CD45RA+ positively selected. These receptors were obtained from a man aged 18 to 30 in good health. Some clones in this sample may be carry-over from other donors' samples.

The gene calls are TRBV4-2 and TRBJ2-3, with 7 bases identical to TRBD2. Germline CDR1 and CDR2: LGHNA and YNFKEQ. Trimming took 2 bases from V and 4 from J; bases not matched to a gene: 6. The CDR3 length is 15 residues. The CDR3 sequence: CASSQSSGTPDTQYF. As DNA, the CDR3 is TGTGCCAGCAGCCAATCGAGCGGGACCCCAGATACGCAGTATTTT.

The V gene is TRBV7-8, the J gene TRBJ2-1, with D hard to call. Germline CDR1 and CDR2: SGHVS and FQNEAQ. This CDR3 comprises 16 residues. Trimming pared 5 bases from V and 0 bases from J, leaving 14 bases between. In DNA, the CDR3 is TGTGCCAGCAGCGAAATAGGACGGCACTCCTACAATGAGCAGTTCTTC. This encodes CASSEIGRHSYNEQFF.

This CDR3 is CASMGVFAQETQYF. The CDR3 nucleotides read TGTGCCAGCATGGGGGTATTTGCCCAAGAGACCCAGTACTTC. The J gene is TRBJ2-5, the V gene TRBV2; D might be TRBD1 or TRBD2, each matching 5 bases. The CDR3 contains 14 residues. Germline lookup yields CDR1 SNHLY and CDR2 FYNNEI. V was pared by 7 bases and J by 1 base, with 13 bases between.

This rearrangement joins TRBV7-3 to TRBJ2-3; a possible D gene is TRBD2 (6 bases). This CDR3 is 17 amino acids long. V was trimmed by 5 bases and J by 7 bases, leaving 25 bases between them. Germline lookup yields CDR1 SGHTA and CDR2 FQGTGA. CDR3 amino acids: CASSQPEWSGHPNTQYF. CDR3 nucleotide sequence: TGTGCCAGCAGCCAACCCGAATGGAGCGGGCACCCAAATACGCAGTATTTT.

There are a few counts of this clone. This sequence joins TRBV5-1 and TRBJ1-1; D is undetermined. The germline V gene encodes CDR1 SGHRS and CDR2 YFSETQ. The V gene lost 1 base and the J gene lost 6 bases, with 10 bases spanning the gap. The CDR3 loop spans 13 amino acids. CDR3 region: CASSLMGGSEAFF. In DNA form, the CDR3 reads TGCGCCAGCAGCTTGATGGGAGGGTCTGAAGCTTTCTTT.

This clone was seen a few times. The chain has TRBV30 and TRBJ1-2; 8 positions agree with TRBD1. The ends lost 3 bases at V and 10 bases at J; junction bases unmatched: 13. The CDR3 has 14 amino acids. In germline, CDR1 is GTSNPN, CDR2 SVGIG (reference sequence). The CDR3: CAWRLLESDRDYTF. As DNA, the CDR3 is TGTGCCTGGAGACTATTGGAATCGGACAGGGACTACACCTTC.

V is TRBV2 and J is TRBJ1-5, with D tentatively TRBD1 (5 bases). The CDR3 covers 14 residues. The V gene's germline CDR1 is SNHLY and CDR2 FYNNEI. Trimming removed 4 bases at V and 5 bases at J, with 12 bases between. CDR3 sequence: CASSGQTADQPQHF. The CDR3 coding sequence is TGTGCCAGCAGTGGACAGACAGCCGATCAGCCCCAGCATTTT.

The rearrangement links TRBV4-1 to TRBJ2-1; D uncertain. V lost 4 bases and J lost 0, with 22 bases in between. This CDR3 is 19 amino acids long. Germline V gives CDR1 MGHRA, CDR2 YSYEKL. CDR3 sequence: CASSPDSDGAISSYNEQFF. DNA of the CDR3: TGCGCCAGCAGCCCTGACTCGGACGGCGCAATTAGCTCCTACAATGAGCAGTTCTTC.

This clone was counted once. This rearrangement joins TRBV6-5 to TRBJ2-7, with 10 nucleotides matching TRBD1. CDR1 MNHEY and CDR2 SVGAGI come from the germline V gene. The V and J ends lost 3 bases and 6 bases, in that order; junction bases with no gene match: 2. The CDR3 runs 13 residues. CDR3 bases: TGTGCCAGCAGTTATCGGACAGGGGGCGAGCAGTACTTC. This translates into CASSYRTGGEQYF.